This T cell receptor beta chain was recovered during a study of blood T cell repertoires in COVID-19. Looking at the study overall: The United States, Italy and Spain supplied acute and convalescent COVID-19 samples.

Germline trimming cut 8 bases from V and 8 bases from J; bases unmatched to any gene: 1. CDR1 is DFQATT, CDR2 SNEGSKA, per germline (reference sequence). The CDR3 loop spans 11 amino acids. Study members were between roughly 18 and 100 years old and lived in some 22 US regions. Authors' data handling: Researchers report that nucleated cell counts were estimated from reference gene primer amplification. This table comes from immunoSEQ multiplex PCR, and its TCRdb copy is limited to in-frame clones, with some not included. From that table come the V and J calls and clone size; the DNA was used to work out D and trimming. The sample carries 220,000 or so clones, roughly 86% recorded once.

This sequence joins TRBV20-1 and TRBJ2-3; 13 nucleotides match TRBD2. The receptor's source is a woman aged 50 to 60 who had recovered from COVID-19. The specimen was PBMCs or T cells enriched from blood (not recorded which). CDR3 bases: TGCAGTCGGACTAGCGGGAGTACGCAGTATTTT. Its protein is CSRTSGSTQYF.